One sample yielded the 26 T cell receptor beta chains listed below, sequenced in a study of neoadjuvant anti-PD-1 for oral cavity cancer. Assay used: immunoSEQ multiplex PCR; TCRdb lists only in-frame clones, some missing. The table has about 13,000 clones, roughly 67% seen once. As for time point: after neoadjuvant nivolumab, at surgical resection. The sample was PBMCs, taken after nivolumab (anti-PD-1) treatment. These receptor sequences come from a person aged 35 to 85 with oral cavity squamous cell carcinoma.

In DNA form, the CDR3 reads TGTGCCAGCAGCTCAGTAGAGGGTGAAGCTTTCTTT. Translating gives CASSSVEGEAFF. The V and J genes are TRBV6-5 and TRBJ1-1; D unclear. The CDR3 consists of 12 residues. Trimming cost V 6 bases and J 7 bases, with 12 bases left between them. Germline V gene sequence: CDR1 MNHEY, CDR2 SVGAGI.

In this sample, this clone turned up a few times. This CDR3 reads CASRGQDYGYTF. Written as DNA, the CDR3 is TGTGCCAGCAGGGGACAGGACTATGGCTACACCTTC. The gene calls are TRBV2 and TRBJ1-2; TRBD1 matches 8 bases. The CDR3 runs 12 residues. With 6 bases clipped from V and 3 bases from J, the junction kept 0 bases outside the gene matches. The germline CDR1 and CDR2 sequences are SNHLY and FYNNEI.

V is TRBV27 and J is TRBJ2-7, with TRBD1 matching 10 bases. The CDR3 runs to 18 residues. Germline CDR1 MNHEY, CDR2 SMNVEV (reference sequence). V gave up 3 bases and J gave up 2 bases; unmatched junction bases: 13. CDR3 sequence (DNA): TGTGCCAGCAGTTTCATAGATATGTGGGACAGGGGTACCTACGAGCAGTACTTC. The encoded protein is CASSFIDMWDRGTYEQYF.

The CDR3 nucleotides read TGCGCCAGCAACTCGGCCCCGAACACTGAAGCTTTCTTT. Amino acid sequence: CASNSAPNTEAFF. This chain connects TRBV10-1 to TRBJ1-1; D uncertain. CDR1 and CDR2 from the germline V gene are WNHNN and SYGVQD (reference sequence). The CDR3 totals 13 residues. V lost 7 bases, J lost 1 base, and 10 bases lay in between.

CDR3 protein: CASSMQGLGQPQHF. Here the CDR3 DNA reads TGTGCCAGTAGTATGCAGGGCCTGGGACAGCCCCAGCATTTT. The gene calls are TRBV19 and TRBJ1-5; perhaps TRBD1 as D (5 bases). V was trimmed by 3 bases and J by 7 bases, leaving 13 bases between them. The CDR3 contains 14 residues. From germline, CDR1 is LNHDA and CDR2 SQIVND (reference sequence). The full variable domain, with the rest looked up from reference TRBV19 and TRBJ1-5, is DGGITQSPKYLFRKEGQNVTLSCEQNLNHDAMYWYRQDPGQGLRLIYYSQIVNDFQKGDIAEGYSVSREKKESFPLTVTSAQKNPTAFYLCASSMQGLGQPQHFGDGTRLSIL.

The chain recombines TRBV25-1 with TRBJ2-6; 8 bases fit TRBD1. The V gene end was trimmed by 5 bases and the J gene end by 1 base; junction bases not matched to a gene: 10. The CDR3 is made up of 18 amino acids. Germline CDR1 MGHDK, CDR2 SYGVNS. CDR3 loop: CASSYGTGFSSGANVLTF. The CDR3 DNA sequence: TGTGCCAGCAGTTATGGGACAGGTTTTTCATCTGGGGCCAACGTCCTGACTTTC. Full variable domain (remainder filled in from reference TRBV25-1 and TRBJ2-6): EADIYQTPRYLVIGTGKKITLECSQTMGHDKMYWYQQDPGMELHLIHYSYGVNSTEKGDLSSESTVSRIRTEHFPLTLESARPSHTSQYLCASSYGTGFSSGANVLTFGAGSRLTVL.

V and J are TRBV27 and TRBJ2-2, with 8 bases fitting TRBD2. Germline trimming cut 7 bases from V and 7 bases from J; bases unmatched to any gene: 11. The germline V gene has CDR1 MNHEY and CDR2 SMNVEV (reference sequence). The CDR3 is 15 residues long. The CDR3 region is CASNRGGPGDGELFF. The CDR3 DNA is TGTGCCAGCAACCGGGGGGGGCCGGGGGACGGGGAGCTGTTTTTT.

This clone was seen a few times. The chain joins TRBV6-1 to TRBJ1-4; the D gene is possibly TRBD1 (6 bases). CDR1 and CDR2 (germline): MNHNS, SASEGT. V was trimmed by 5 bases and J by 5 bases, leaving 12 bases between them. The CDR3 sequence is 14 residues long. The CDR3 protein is CASSNTGQNEKLFF. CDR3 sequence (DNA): TGTGCCAGCAGTAATACGGGACAAAATGAAAAACTGTTTTTT.

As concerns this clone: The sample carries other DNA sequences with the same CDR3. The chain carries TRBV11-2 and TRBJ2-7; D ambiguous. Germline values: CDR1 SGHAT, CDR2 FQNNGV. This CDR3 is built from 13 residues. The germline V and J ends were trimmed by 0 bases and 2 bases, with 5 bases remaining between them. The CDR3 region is CASSLDPPYEQYF. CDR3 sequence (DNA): TGTGCCAGCAGCTTAGATCCTCCCTACGAGCAGTACTTC. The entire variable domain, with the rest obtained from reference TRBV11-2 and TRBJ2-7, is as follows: EAGVAQSPRYKIIEKRQSVAFWCNPISGHATLYWYQQILGQGPKLLIQFQNNGVVDDSQLPKDRFSAERLKGVDSTLKIQPAKLEDSAVYLCASSLDPPYEQYFGPGTRLTVT.

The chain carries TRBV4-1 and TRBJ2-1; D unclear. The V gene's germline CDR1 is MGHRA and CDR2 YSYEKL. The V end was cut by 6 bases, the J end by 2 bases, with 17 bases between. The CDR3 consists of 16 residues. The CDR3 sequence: CASRGQSVTAYNEQFF. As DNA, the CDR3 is TGCGCCAGCAGGGGTCAATCTGTCACGGCCTACAATGAGCAGTTCTTC.

The CDR3, as DNA: TGTGCCAGTAGTATGGGACGGAAATCAAATACGCAGTATTTT. Translating it yields CASSMGRKSNTQYF. This chain joins TRBV19 and TRBJ2-3; D tentatively fits TRBD1 or TRBD2 (5 bases each). In germline, CDR1 is LNHDA, CDR2 SQIVND (reference sequence). V lost 3 bases and J 7 bases, leaving 14 bases between the germline ends. The CDR3 runs to 14 residues.

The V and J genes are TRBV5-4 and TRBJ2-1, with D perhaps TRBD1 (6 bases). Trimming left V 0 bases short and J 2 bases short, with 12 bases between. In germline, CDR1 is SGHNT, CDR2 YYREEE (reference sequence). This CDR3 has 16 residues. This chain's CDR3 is CASSLAGTNTYNEQFF. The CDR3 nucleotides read TGTGCCAGCAGCTTGGCCGGGACAAACACCTACAATGAGCAGTTCTTC.

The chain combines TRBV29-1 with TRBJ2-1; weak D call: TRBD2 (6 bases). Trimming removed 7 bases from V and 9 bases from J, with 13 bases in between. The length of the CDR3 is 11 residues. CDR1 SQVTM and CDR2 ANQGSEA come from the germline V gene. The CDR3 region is CSAWGVGEQFF. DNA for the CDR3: TGCAGCGCTTGGGGGGTGGGTGAGCAGTTCTTC.

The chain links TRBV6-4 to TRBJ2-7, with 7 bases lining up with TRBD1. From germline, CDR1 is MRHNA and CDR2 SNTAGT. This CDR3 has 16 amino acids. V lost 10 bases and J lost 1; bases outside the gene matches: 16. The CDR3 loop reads CATGGDRDLPSYEQYF. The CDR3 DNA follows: TGTGCCACCGGCGGAGACAGGGACCTTCCTTCCTACGAGCAGTACTTC.

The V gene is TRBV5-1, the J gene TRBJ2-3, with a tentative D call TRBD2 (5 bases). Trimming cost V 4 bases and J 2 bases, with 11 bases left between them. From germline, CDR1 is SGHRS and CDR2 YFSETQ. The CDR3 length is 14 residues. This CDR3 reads CASSVNRDTDTQYF. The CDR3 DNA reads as TGCGCCAGCAGCGTGAACCGGGACACAGATACGCAGTATTTT.

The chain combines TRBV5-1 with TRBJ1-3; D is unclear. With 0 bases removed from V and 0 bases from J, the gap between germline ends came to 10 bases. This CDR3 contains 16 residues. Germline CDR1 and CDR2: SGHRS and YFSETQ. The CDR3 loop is CASSLEVRYSGNTIYF. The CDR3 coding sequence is TGCGCCAGCAGCTTGGAAGTCCGATACTCTGGAAACACCATATATTTT.

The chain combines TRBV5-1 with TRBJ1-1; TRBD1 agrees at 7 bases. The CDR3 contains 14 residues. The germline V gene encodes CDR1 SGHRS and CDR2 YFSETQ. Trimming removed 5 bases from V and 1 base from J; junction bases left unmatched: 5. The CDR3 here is CASRPGQTNTEAFF. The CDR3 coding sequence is TGCGCCAGCAGACCGGGACAGACGAACACTGAAGCTTTCTTT.

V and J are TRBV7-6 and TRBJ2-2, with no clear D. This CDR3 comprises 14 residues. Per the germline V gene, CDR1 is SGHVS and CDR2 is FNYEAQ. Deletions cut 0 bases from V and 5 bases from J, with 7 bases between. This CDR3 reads CASSLARSTGELFF. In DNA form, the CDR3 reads TGTGCCAGCAGCTTAGCGAGAAGTACCGGGGAGCTGTTTTTT. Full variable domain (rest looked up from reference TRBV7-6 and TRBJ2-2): GAGVSQSPRYKVTKRGQDVALRCDPISGHVSLYWYRQALGQGPEFLTYFNYEAQQDKSGLPNDRFSAERPEGSISTLTIQRTEQRDSAMYRCASSLARSTGELFFGEGSRLTVL.

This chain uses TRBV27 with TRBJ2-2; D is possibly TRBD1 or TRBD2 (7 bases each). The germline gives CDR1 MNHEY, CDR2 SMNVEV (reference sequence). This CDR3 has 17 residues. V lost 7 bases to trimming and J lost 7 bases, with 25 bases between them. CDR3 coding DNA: TGTGCCAGCACCCCAGGGGGAGGGAGGCAGGGGTACGGGGAGCTGTTTTTT. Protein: CASTPGGGRQGYGELFF.

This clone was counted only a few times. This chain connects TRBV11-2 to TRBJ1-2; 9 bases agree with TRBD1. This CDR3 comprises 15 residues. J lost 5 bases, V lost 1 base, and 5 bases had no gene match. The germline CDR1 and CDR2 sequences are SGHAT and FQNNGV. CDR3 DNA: TGTGCCAGCAGCTTAGTCAGGGACAGGGTGTATGGCTACACCTTC. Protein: CASSLVRDRVYGYTF.

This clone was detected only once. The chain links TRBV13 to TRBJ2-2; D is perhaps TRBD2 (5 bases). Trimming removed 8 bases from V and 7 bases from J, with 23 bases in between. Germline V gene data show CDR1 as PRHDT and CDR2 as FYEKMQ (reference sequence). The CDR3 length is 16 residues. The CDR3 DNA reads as TGTGCCAGCGTTAAGTCGTCAGACTCACGGGGCGGGGAGCTGTTTTTT. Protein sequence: CASVKSSDSRGGELFF.

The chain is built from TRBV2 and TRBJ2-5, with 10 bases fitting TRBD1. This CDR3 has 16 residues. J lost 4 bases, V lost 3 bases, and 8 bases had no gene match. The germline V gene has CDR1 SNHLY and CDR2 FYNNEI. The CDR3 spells CASSDAPTGGVETQYF. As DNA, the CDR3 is TGTGCCAGCAGTGACGCTCCGACAGGGGGCGTAGAGACCCAGTACTTC. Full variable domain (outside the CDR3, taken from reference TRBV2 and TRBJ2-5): EPEVTQTPSHQVTQMGQEVILRCVPISNHLYFYWYRQILGQKVEFLVSFYNNEISEKSEIFDDQFSVERPDGSNFTLKIRSTKLEDSAMYFCASSDAPTGGVETQYFGPGTRLLVL.

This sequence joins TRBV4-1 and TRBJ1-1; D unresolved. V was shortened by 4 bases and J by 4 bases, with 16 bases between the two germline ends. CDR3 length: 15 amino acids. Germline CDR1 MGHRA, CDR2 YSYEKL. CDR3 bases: TGCGCCAGCAGCCGAGTCCGGCCTGAGGGCACTGAAGCTTTCTTT. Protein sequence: CASSRVRPEGTEAFF.

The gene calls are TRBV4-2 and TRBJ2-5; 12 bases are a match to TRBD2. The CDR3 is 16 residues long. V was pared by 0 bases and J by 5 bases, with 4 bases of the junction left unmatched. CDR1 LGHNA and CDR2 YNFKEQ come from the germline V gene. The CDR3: CASSQEASGRAETQYF. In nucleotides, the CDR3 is TGTGCCAGCAGCCAAGAAGCTAGCGGGAGGGCGGAGACCCAGTACTTC.

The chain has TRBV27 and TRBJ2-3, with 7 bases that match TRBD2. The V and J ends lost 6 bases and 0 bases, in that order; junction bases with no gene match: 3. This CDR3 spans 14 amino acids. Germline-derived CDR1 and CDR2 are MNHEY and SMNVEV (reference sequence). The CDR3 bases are TGTGCCAGCAGGATTAGCGGGAGCACAGATACGCAGTATTTT. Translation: CASRISGSTDTQYF.

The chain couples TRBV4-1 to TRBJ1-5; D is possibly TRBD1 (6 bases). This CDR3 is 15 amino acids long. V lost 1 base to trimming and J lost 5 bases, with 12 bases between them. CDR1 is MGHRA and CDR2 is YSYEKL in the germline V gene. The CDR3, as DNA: TGCGCCAGCAGCCAAGCACAGGGTGTGGATCAGCCCCAGCATTTT. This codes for CASSQAQGVDQPQHF.